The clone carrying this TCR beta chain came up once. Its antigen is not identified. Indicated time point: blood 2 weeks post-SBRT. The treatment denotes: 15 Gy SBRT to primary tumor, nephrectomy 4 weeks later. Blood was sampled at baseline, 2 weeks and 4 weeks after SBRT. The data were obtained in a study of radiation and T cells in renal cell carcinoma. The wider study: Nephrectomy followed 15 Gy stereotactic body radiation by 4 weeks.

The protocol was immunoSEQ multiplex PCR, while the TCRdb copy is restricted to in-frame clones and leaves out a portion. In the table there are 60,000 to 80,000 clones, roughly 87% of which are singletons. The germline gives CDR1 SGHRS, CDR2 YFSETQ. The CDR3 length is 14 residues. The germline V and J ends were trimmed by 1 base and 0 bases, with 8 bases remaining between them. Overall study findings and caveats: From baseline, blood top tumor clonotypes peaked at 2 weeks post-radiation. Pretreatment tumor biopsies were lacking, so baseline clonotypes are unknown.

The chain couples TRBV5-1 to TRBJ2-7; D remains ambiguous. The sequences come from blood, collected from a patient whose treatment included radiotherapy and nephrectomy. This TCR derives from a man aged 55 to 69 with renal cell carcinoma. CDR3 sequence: CASSLWDYSYEQYF. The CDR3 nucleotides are TGCGCCAGCAGCTTGTGGGATTACTCCTACGAGCAGTACTTC.